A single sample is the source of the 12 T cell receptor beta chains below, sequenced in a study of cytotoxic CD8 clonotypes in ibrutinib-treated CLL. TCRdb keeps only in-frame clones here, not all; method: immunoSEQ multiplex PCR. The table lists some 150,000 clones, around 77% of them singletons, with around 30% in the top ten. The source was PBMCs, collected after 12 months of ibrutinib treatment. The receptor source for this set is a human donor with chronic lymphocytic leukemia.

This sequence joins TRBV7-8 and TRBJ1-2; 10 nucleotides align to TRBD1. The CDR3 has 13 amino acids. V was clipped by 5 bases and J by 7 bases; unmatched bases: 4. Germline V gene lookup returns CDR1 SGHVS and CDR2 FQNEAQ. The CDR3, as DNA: TGTGCCAGCAGCCCGGGACAGGGGTTTGGCTACACCTTC. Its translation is CASSPGQGFGYTF.

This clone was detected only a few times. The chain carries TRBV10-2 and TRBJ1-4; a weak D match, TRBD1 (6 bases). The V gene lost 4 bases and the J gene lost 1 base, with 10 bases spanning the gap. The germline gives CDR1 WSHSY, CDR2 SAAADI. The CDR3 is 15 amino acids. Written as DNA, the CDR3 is TGCGCCAGCAGTGGGGCGACAGGAACTAATGAAAAACTGTTTTTT. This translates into CASSGATGTNEKLFF.

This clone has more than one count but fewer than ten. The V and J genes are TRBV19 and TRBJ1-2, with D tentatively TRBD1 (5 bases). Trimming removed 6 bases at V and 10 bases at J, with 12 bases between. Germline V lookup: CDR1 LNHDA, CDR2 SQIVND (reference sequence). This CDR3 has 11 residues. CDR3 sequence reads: CASRRDRDYTF. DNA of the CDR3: TGTGCCAGTAGGCGGGACCGAGACTACACCTTC.

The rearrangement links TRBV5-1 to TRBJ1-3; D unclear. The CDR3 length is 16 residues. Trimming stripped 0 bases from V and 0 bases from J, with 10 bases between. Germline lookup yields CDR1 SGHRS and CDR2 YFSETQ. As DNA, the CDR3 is TGCGCCAGCAGCTTGGCCTCGGTCGGCTCTGGAAACACCATATATTTT. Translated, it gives CASSLASVGSGNTIYF.

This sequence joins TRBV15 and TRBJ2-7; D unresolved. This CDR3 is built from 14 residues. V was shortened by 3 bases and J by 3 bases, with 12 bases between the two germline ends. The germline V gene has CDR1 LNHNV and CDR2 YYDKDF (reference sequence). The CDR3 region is CATSSLRIVYEQYF. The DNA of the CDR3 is TGTGCCACCAGCAGCCTTCGGATCGTCTACGAGCAGTACTTC.

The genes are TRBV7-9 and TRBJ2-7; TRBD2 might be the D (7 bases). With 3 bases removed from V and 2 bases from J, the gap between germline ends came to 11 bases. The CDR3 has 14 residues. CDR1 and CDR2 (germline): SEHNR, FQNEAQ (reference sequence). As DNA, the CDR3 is TGTGCCAGCAGCTTGGGGCGGGGGCCCTACGAGCAGTACTTC. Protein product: CASSLGRGPYEQYF.

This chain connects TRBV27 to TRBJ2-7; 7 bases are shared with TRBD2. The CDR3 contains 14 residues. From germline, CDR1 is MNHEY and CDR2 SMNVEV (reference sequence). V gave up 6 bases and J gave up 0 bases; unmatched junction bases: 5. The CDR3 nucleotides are TGTGCCAGCAGGATAGCGGGCAACTCCTACGAGCAGTACTTC. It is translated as CASRIAGNSYEQYF.

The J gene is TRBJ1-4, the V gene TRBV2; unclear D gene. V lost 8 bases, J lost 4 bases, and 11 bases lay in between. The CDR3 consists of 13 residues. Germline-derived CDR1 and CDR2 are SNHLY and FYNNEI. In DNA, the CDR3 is TGTGCCAGCGGGTTAGGCTTTAATGAAAAACTGTTTTTT. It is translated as CASGLGFNEKLFF.

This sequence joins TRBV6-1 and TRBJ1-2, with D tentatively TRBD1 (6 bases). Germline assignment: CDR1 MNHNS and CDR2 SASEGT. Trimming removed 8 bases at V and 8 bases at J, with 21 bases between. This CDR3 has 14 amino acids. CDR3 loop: CASSRGGHLYGYTF. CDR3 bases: TGTGCCAGCTCAAGAGGGGGACACCTCTACGGCTACACCTTC.

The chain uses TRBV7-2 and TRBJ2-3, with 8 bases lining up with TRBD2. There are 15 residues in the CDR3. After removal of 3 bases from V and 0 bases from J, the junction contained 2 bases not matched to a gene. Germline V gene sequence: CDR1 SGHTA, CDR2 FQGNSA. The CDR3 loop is CASSLREVSTDTQYF. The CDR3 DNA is TGTGCCAGCAGCTTGCGGGAGGTGAGCACAGATACGCAGTATTTT.

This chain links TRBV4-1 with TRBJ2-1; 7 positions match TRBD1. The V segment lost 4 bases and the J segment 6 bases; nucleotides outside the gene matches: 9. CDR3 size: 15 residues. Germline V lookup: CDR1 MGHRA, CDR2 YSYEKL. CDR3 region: CASSPRLGGLNEQFF. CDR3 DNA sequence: TGCGCCAGCAGCCCCCGCCTAGGGGGCCTCAATGAGCAGTTCTTC.

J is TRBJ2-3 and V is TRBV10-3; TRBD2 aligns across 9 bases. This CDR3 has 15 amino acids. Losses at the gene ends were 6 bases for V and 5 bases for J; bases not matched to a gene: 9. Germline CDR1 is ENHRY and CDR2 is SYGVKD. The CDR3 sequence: CAIRYAGGQGDTQYF. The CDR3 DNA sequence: TGTGCCATCAGATACGCGGGGGGGCAGGGAGATACGCAGTATTTT.